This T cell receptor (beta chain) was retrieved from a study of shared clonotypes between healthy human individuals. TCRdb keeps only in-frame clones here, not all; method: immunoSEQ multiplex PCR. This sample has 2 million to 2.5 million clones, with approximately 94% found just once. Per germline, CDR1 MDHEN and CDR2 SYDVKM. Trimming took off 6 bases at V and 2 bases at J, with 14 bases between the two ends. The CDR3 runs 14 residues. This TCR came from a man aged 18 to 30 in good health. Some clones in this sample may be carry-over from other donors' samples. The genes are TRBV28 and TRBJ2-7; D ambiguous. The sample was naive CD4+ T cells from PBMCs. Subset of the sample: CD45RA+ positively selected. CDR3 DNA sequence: TGTGCCAGCAGACCCCATGACAACCCCTACGAGCAGTACTTC. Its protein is CASRPHDNPYEQYF.